The T cell receptor (beta chain) described here comes from a study of blood T cell repertoires in COVID-19. Study information: There were acute and convalescent COVID-19 samples, and they came from the United States, Italy and Spain. PBMCs, B-cell-depleted T cells, or T cells were the source of the cDNA or gDNA that made up the material.

Germline V CDR1 and CDR2: MNHEY, SMNVEV (reference sequence). This CDR3 is 15 amino acids long. Trimming cost V 7 bases and J 0 bases, with 10 bases left between them. Here immunoSEQ multiplex PCR was the method, and the copy in TCRdb shows in-frame clones only, minus some. Seen here are fewer than 250,000 clones, 83% observed once, and the top ten hold less than 4%. This clone appeared a few times. Ages ranged from about 18 to 89 years, with residence in 20 to 30 US areas. People in the exposed group encountered a COVID-19 case within 2 weeks before entering the study. The sequenced material came from PBMCs or T cells enriched from blood (not recorded which). The source of this sequence is a woman aged 40 to 50 who had been exposed to COVID-19. The rearrangement links TRBV27 to TRBJ1-6; D might be TRBD1 (6 bases). The CDR3 reads CASTTGFSYNSPLHF. The CDR3 DNA follows: TGTGCCAGCACGACAGGATTCTCCTATAATTCACCCCTCCACTTT.